Below, 21 T cell receptor beta chains from the same sample are listed, as sequenced in a study of blood T cell repertoires in COVID-19. Some clones are missing from TCRdb's copy, which holds only in-frame ones; the method was immunoSEQ multiplex PCR. The sample carries some 300,000 clones, 80% to 90% recorded once. The specimen sequenced was peripheral blood. These TCRs come from a woman between 70 and 85 years old with COVID-19, enrolled during active disease.

The J gene is TRBJ2-4, the V gene TRBV6-1; 7 bases agree with TRBD1. In germline, CDR1 is MNHNS, CDR2 SASEGT. V was pared by 2 bases and J by 0 bases, with 10 bases of the junction left unmatched. CDR3 length: 18 residues. The CDR3 DNA reads TGTGCCAGCAGTGAAAAGGGGGCAGGTGGTCGAGCCAAAAACATTCAGTACTTC. Its protein product is CASSEKGAGGRAKNIQYF.

The DNA of the CDR3 is TGTGCCAGCAGCGTAGGGGGGCATGAGCAGTTCTTC. It yields the protein CASSVGGHEQFF. The V call is TRBV9, the J call TRBJ2-1; tentatively, D is TRBD1 (6 bases). V was pared by 0 bases and J by 8 bases, with 6 bases between. CDR1 is SGDLS and CDR2 is YYNGEE in the germline V gene. The CDR3 extends over 12 amino acids.

The sample holds a few counts of this clone. This chain links TRBV6-6 with TRBJ1-2; 7 bases are a match to TRBD1. CDR3 length: 14 amino acids. Germline V lookup: CDR1 MNHNY, CDR2 SVGAGI (reference sequence). J gave up 1 base and V 7 bases, and 6 bases lay outside the gene matches. In nucleotides, the CDR3 is TGTGCCAGCATGCAGACAGGGAATAACTATGGCTACACCTTC. Amino acid sequence: CASMQTGNNYGYTF.

The V call is TRBV15, the J call TRBJ2-3, with D perhaps matching TRBD2 (5 bases). The germline gives CDR1 LNHNV, CDR2 YYDKDF (reference sequence). This CDR3 contains 15 residues. The germline V and J ends were trimmed by 1 base and 0 bases, with 8 bases remaining between them. CDR3 in DNA: TGTGCCACCAGCAGAGGACTAATTAGCACAGATACGCAGTATTTT. Protein product: CATSRGLISTDTQYF.

The J gene is TRBJ1-1, the V gene TRBV5-6; D unresolved. Germline V gene lookup returns CDR1 SGHDT and CDR2 YYEEEE. The ends were cut back, 0 bases at V and 0 bases at J, with 9 bases in the middle. This CDR3 contains 15 residues. The DNA of the CDR3 is TGTGCCAGCAGCTTGGAACACAGTATGAACACTGAAGCTTTCTTT. It encodes CASSLEHSMNTEAFF.

The chain carries TRBV6-5 and TRBJ2-7, with D unresolved. In germline, CDR1 is MNHEY, CDR2 SVGAGI. Trimming removed 6 bases from V and 2 bases from J, with 14 bases in between. CDR3 size: 14 residues. DNA of the CDR3: TGTGCCAGCAGGCGCCATAAAGCGACCTACGAGCAGTACTTC. Amino acids: CASRRHKATYEQYF.

This chain links TRBV23-1 with TRBJ1-1; D call uncertain. TRBV23-1 is an ORF, and what it does is uncertain. Trimming shortened V by 6 bases and J by 6 bases, and 8 bases separated the two germline ends. This CDR3 spans 11 amino acids. Here the CDR3 reads CASSQEPEAFF. The CDR3 region has the DNA TGCGCCAGCAGCCAAGAGCCTGAAGCTTTCTTT.

J is TRBJ2-6 and V is TRBV19, with D possibly TRBD1 on 5 matching bases. The CDR3 has 15 amino acids. CDR1 is LNHDA and CDR2 is SQIVND in the germline V gene (reference sequence). V lost 7 bases, J lost 3 bases, and 13 bases lay in between. CDR3 sequence reads: CASTRQGFGANVLTF. CDR3 bases: TGTGCCAGTACGCGCCAGGGTTTTGGGGCCAACGTCCTGACTTTC.

This clone has a single count. The V gene is TRBV2, the J gene TRBJ1-2; D remains ambiguous. The CDR3 loop spans 16 amino acids. Germline V gives CDR1 SNHLY, CDR2 FYNNEI. V was pared by 4 bases and J by 1 base, with 16 bases between. The CDR3 reads CASSGPLGERNYGYTF. CDR3 sequence (DNA): TGTGCCAGCAGTGGGCCGCTCGGGGAACGTAACTATGGCTACACCTTC.

The table lists this clone with a few counts. This chain links TRBV30 with TRBJ2-5, with no clear D. Per the germline V gene, CDR1 is GTSNPN and CDR2 is SVGIG (reference sequence). The CDR3 extends over 15 amino acids. V lost 0 bases and J lost 0, with 11 bases in between. The CDR3, as DNA: TGTGCCTGGAGTGTGTGGCCCAGGAACCAAGAGACCCAGTACTTC. Its translation is CAWSVWPRNQETQYF.

The V and J genes are TRBV14 and TRBJ1-2; D possibly corresponds to TRBD1 (5 bases). The CDR3 covers 14 residues. V lost 1 base to trimming and J lost 8 bases, with 14 bases between them. Germline V gene data show CDR1 as SGHDN and CDR2 as FVKESK. Here the CDR3 DNA reads TGTGCCAGCAGCCAAGGGGAGGGGAGGGCCGGCTACACCTTC. This encodes CASSQGEGRAGYTF.

The rearrangement links TRBV13 to TRBJ2-1, with D tentatively TRBD2 (7 bases). The germline CDR1 and CDR2 sequences are PRHDT and FYEKMQ (reference sequence). This CDR3 contains 15 residues. The germline V and J ends were trimmed by 6 bases and 6 bases, with 18 bases remaining between them. CDR3 in amino acids: CASSAGASPFNEQFF. DNA of the CDR3: TGTGCCAGCAGTGCGGGGGCCAGCCCTTTCAATGAGCAGTTCTTC.

The genes are TRBV5-6 and TRBJ1-2; 8 bases agree with TRBD1. The trim removed 4 bases at V and 9 bases at J, leaving 5 bases unmatched. Germline CDR1 reads SGHDT; CDR2 reads YYEEEE. This CDR3 is built from 12 residues. The CDR3 DNA reads TGTGCCAGCAGCCTCCAGGGGGCGAGCTACACCTTC. This codes for CASSLQGASYTF.

V is TRBV7-9 and J is TRBJ1-2, with D tentatively TRBD1 (6 bases). The CDR3 has 15 amino acids. Germline V gene data show CDR1 as SEHNR and CDR2 as FQNEAQ (reference sequence). The V gene lost 1 base and the J gene lost 6 bases, with 15 bases spanning the gap. The chain's CDR3 is CASSLEDRSMDGYTF. As DNA, the CDR3 is TGTGCCAGCAGCTTAGAGGACAGATCTATGGATGGCTACACCTTC.

This chain uses TRBV7-3 with TRBJ2-6; D unclear. CDR1 and CDR2 (germline): SGHTA, FQGTGA. This CDR3 spans 15 amino acids. The V end lost 3 bases, the J end lost 0 bases, and 6 bases lay between the germline ends. DNA of the CDR3: TGTGCCAGCAGCTTCAGGAACTCTGGGGCCAACGTCCTGACTTTC. Amino acid sequence: CASSFRNSGANVLTF.

The V gene is TRBV15, the J gene TRBJ2-2; 15 nucleotides agree with TRBD2. Germline loops: CDR1 LNHNV, CDR2 YYDKDF (reference sequence). This CDR3 is 19 amino acids long. With V trimmed by 1 base and J by 4 bases, 7 bases remained unmatched. The CDR3 region is CATSRAGLAGGRGTGELFF. The CDR3 coding sequence is TGTGCCACCAGCAGAGCCGGACTAGCGGGGGGGCGGGGCACCGGGGAGCTGTTTTTT.

This clone was counted between two and nine times. This chain links TRBV30 with TRBJ1-1; D gene uncertain. The CDR3 extends over 13 amino acids. V was pared by 3 bases and J by 5 bases, with 13 bases between. The germline gives CDR1 GTSNPN, CDR2 SVGIG (reference sequence). The CDR3, as DNA: TGTGCCTGGAGGGCGGGAGGGAGGACTGAAGCTTTCTTT. Translated: CAWRAGGRTEAFF.

The chain combines TRBV7-2 with TRBJ1-4; 7 bases are a match to TRBD1. Germline loops: CDR1 SGHTA, CDR2 FQGNSA. J was trimmed by 3 bases and V by 5 bases; bases with no gene match: 6. This CDR3 comprises 15 residues. The CDR3 loop is CASSAGDRPNEKLFF. DNA for the CDR3: TGTGCCAGCAGCGCCGGGGACAGACCTAATGAAAAACTGTTTTTT. Full variable domain (missing parts from reference TRBV7-2 and TRBJ1-4): GAGVSQSPSNKVTEKGKDVELRCDPISGHTALYWYRQSLGQGLEFLIYFQGNSAPDKSGLPSDRFSAERTGGSVSTLTIQRTQQEDSAVYLCASSAGDRPNEKLFFGSGTQLSVL.

This rearrangement joins TRBV20-1 to TRBJ1-1; no clear D. Germline V gives CDR1 DFQATT, CDR2 SNEGSKA (reference sequence). The CDR3 is made up of 11 amino acids. V dropped 5 bases and J dropped 5 bases, with 9 bases sitting between them. CDR3 nucleotides: TGCAGTGCTCAACGAGGGACTGAAGCTTTCTTT. This sequence encodes CSAQRGTEAFF.

With regard to this clone: The sample contains more than one DNA sequence encoding this CDR3. This rearrangement joins TRBV5-1 to TRBJ1-2; D gene uncertain. Germline assignment: CDR1 SGHRS and CDR2 YFSETQ. The V and J ends lost 0 bases and 2 bases respectively, with 5 bases between them. The CDR3 length is 13 residues. For the CDR3, the DNA is TGCGCCAGCAGCTTGGGGCTCAACTATGGCTACACCTTC. Translated, it gives CASSLGLNYGYTF.

This clone has a handful of counts. The rearrangement links TRBV6-5 to TRBJ2-2; 10 nucleotides align to TRBD1. The CDR3 has 15 residues. Germline V gives CDR1 MNHEY, CDR2 SVGAGI. Trimming at V came to 5 bases and at J to 3 bases, leaving 3 bases not matched to a gene. In DNA form, the CDR3 reads TGTGCCAGCAGTCACGGGACAGGGGACACCGGGGAGCTGTTTTTT. This codes for CASSHGTGDTGELFF.